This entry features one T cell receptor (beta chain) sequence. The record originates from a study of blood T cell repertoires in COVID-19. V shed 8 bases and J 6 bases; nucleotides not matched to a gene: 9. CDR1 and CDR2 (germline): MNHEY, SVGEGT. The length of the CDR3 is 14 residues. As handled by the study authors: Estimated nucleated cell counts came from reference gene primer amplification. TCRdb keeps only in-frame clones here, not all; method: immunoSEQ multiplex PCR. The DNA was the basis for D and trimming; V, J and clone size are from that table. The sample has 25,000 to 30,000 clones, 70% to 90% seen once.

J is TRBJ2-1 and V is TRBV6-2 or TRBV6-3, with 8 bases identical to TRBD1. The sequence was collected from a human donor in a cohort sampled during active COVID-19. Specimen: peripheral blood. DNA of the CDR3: TGTGCCAGCTGTTGGACAGGGAGTCCCAATGAGCAGTTCTTC. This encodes CASCWTGSPNEQFF.